Each of the 24 T cell receptor beta chains below was sequenced from the same sample in a study of neurological immune-mediated disorders. One entry per CDR3 protein, called by TCRdb with MiXCR from the 5' RACE reads. The sample records around 28,000 distinct CDR3 sequences, 5% to 8% being singletons. The specimen was PBMCs. All receptors come from a woman aged 50 to 60 in good health.

This clonotype has at least ten counts. The chain couples TRBV20-1 to TRBJ2-3; D possibly corresponds to TRBD2 (5 bases). The CDR3 spans 13 residues. The germline V gene encodes CDR1 DFQATT and CDR2 SNEGSKA (reference sequence). Deletions cut 6 bases from V and 3 bases from J, with 13 bases between. The CDR3 spells CSAERVGTDTQYF. The CDR3 DNA reads TGCAGTGCGGAGAGGGTTGGGACAGATACGCAGTATTTT.

This clonotype was recorded at least ten times. The rearrangement uses TRBV6-5 and TRBJ1-4, with D unclear. The ends were cut back, 0 bases at V and 8 bases at J, with 4 bases in the middle. This CDR3 is 12 amino acids long. CDR1 MNHEY and CDR2 SVGAGI come from the germline V gene. CDR3 amino acids: CASSYSGEKLFF. CDR3 coding DNA: TGTGCCAGCAGTTACTCGGGGGAAAAACTGTTTTTT.

This clonotype was observed at least ten times. The CDR3 reads CASGGETGVDTEAFF. CDR3 bases: TGCGCCAGCGGGGGGGAGACAGGGGTGGACACTGAAGCTTTCTTT. The V call is TRBV5-1, the J call TRBJ1-1, with TRBD1 identical over 8 bases. Germline values: CDR1 SGHRS, CDR2 YFSETQ. The ends lost 7 bases at V and 3 bases at J; junction bases unmatched: 11. CDR3 length equals 15 residues.

At least ten counts were recorded for this clonotype. This chain uses TRBV7-2 with TRBJ2-7; 8 bases agree with TRBD2. Germline V gene sequence: CDR1 SGHTA, CDR2 FQGNSA. The ends lost 10 bases at V and 0 bases at J; junction bases unmatched: 11. This CDR3 contains 15 residues. CDR3: CATTPSGSSSYEQYF. The CDR3 coding sequence is TGTGCCACCACTCCCAGCGGGAGCTCCTCCTACGAGCAGTACTTC.

The V and J genes are TRBV19 and TRBJ1-1; 8 bases align to TRBD1. With V trimmed by 3 bases and J by 4 bases, 16 bases remained unmatched. Germline values: CDR1 LNHDA, CDR2 SQIVND (reference sequence). This CDR3 comprises 18 residues. CDR3 loop: CASSIAPPGQGKSTEAFF. The DNA of the CDR3 is TGTGCCAGTAGTATCGCCCCCCCCGGACAGGGCAAAAGCACTGAAGCTTTCTTT. The full variable domain, rest sourced from reference TRBV19 and TRBJ1-1, is DGGITQSPKYLFRKEGQNVTLSCEQNLNHDAMYWYRQDPGQGLRLIYYSQIVNDFQKGDIAEGYSVSREKKESFPLTVTSAQKNPTAFYLCASSIAPPGQGKSTEAFFGQGTRLTVV.

This clonotype has a count of ten or more. V gene TRBV10-3 combines with J gene TRBJ1-1, with 7 nucleotides matching TRBD1. The CDR3 is 15 residues long. Germline trimming cut 4 bases from V and 1 base from J; bases unmatched to any gene: 6. The germline V gene encodes CDR1 ENHRY and CDR2 SYGVKD. The CDR3 loop reads CAISGQGGPNTEAFF. DNA of the CDR3: TGTGCCATCAGTGGCCAGGGGGGCCCGAACACTGAAGCTTTCTTT.

This clonotype was observed at least ten times. The gene calls are TRBV7-9 and TRBJ1-4; D is undetermined. Trimming took 1 base from V and 4 from J, leaving 10 bases between them. This CDR3 has 15 amino acids. Germline V CDR1 and CDR2: SEHNR, FQNEAQ (reference sequence). CDR3 sequence: CASSLEAGHNEKLFF. Written as DNA, the CDR3 is TGTGCCAGCAGCTTAGAGGCCGGCCATAATGAAAAACTGTTTTTT.

In this sample, this clonotype turned up many times. The chain couples TRBV20-1 to TRBJ2-5; D not certain. Trimming stripped 3 bases from V and 2 bases from J, with 7 bases between. Germline V gene lookup returns CDR1 DFQATT and CDR2 SNEGSKA (reference sequence). The CDR3 covers 12 residues. CDR3 in amino acids: CSARDPQETQYF. In nucleotides, the CDR3 is TGCAGTGCTAGGGACCCTCAAGAGACCCAGTACTTC.

This clonotype was counted ten times or more. The CDR3 DNA is TGCAGCGTTGTGGGACAGGGGGGAACCGGGGAGCTGTTTTTT. It yields the protein CSVVGQGGTGELFF. This chain links TRBV29-1 with TRBJ2-2; 11 nucleotides line up with TRBD1. The junction had 3 bases not matched to a gene; V was cut back by 4 bases and J by 5 bases. CDR1 is SQVTM and CDR2 is ANQGSEA in the germline V gene. The CDR3 contains 14 residues.

About this clonotype: At one end, the junction sequence differs from germline, possibly due to a read error. The chain links TRBV4-2 to TRBJ2-2; 8 positions match TRBD2. This CDR3 region has 18 residues. Germline values: CDR1 LGHNA, CDR2 YNFKEQ. DNA of the CDR3: TGTGCCAGTAGCCCTAGTGGCAGCGGGGGACCGAACACCGGGGAGCTGTTTTTT. Protein sequence: CASSPSGSGGPNTGELFF.

The table lists this clonotype with many counts. This rearrangement joins TRBV20-1 to TRBJ2-3; TRBD2 agrees at 10 bases. With 1 base clipped from V and 3 bases from J, the junction kept 4 bases outside the gene matches. Germline CDR1 is DFQATT and CDR2 is SNEGSKA (reference sequence). The CDR3 consists of 15 residues. The CDR3 DNA sequence: TGCAGTGCTAGAGCCCTAGCGGGGGATACAGATACGCAGTATTTT. Translating gives CSARALAGDTDTQYF.

In its sample, this clonotype was seen many times. CDR3 sequence reads: CATSRYNVQGTTYEQYF. CDR3 in DNA: TGTGCCACCAGCAGATATAACGTACAGGGGACTACCTACGAGCAGTACTTC. The rearrangement links TRBV15 to TRBJ2-7, with D perhaps given as TRBD1 or TRBD2 (7 bases each). The CDR3 is made up of 17 amino acids. V dropped 2 bases and J dropped 2 bases, with 19 bases sitting between them. CDR1 and CDR2 (germline): LNHNV, YYDKDF (reference sequence). Full variable domain (rest looked up from reference TRBV15 and TRBJ2-7): DAMVIQNPRYQVTQFGKPVTLSCSQTLNHNVMYWYQQKSSQAPKLLFHYYDKDFNNEADTPDNFQSRRPNTSFCFLDIRSPGLGDTAMYLCATSRYNVQGTTYEQYFGPGTRLTVT.

This clonotype was seen at least ten times. The chain uses TRBV6-1 and TRBJ1-4; TRBD1 matches 9 bases. The CDR3 spans 15 residues. The V gene end was trimmed by 5 bases and the J gene end by 7 bases; junction bases not matched to a gene: 8. Germline CDR1 MNHNS, CDR2 SASEGT. CDR3 DNA sequence: TGTGCCAGCAGTACCAGACAGGGGGGTTCTGAAAAACTGTTTTTT. Translated, it gives CASSTRQGGSEKLFF.

In its sample, this clonotype was seen many times. The chain is built from TRBV7-9 and TRBJ2-3; D gene ambiguous. The CDR3 extends over 13 amino acids. Germline assignment: CDR1 SEHNR and CDR2 FQNEAQ (reference sequence). V shed 1 base and J shed 4 bases, with 6 bases lying between them. In DNA form, the CDR3 reads TGTGCCAGCAGCTTAGTTGCTCCAGATACGCAGTATTTT. Encoded protein: CASSLVAPDTQYF.

This clonotype was found many times. The V call is TRBV7-2, the J call TRBJ1-1; no firm D call. The CDR3 length is 14 residues. Trimming left V 7 bases short and J 0 bases short, with 12 bases between. Germline CDR1 and CDR2: SGHTA and FQGNSA. The CDR3 DNA sequence: TGTGCCAGCAAGCTTACGGCAGTGAACACTGAAGCTTTCTTT. The encoded protein is CASKLTAVNTEAFF. Filled out from reference TRBV7-2 and TRBJ1-1, the complete variable domain reads GAGVSQSPSNKVTEKGKDVELRCDPISGHTALYWYRQSLGQGLEFLIYFQGNSAPDKSGLPSDRFSAERTGGSVSTLTIQRTQQEDSAVYLCASKLTAVNTEAFFGQGTRLTVV.

This clonotype was seen ten or more times. V is TRBV20-1 and J is TRBJ2-3; maybe TRBD1 (5 bases). CDR1 and CDR2 from the germline V gene are DFQATT and SNEGSKA (reference sequence). Trimming took 3 bases from V and 3 from J, leaving 7 bases between them. The CDR3 consists of 12 residues. This CDR3 reads CSARTVTDTQYF. Written as DNA, the CDR3 is TGCAGTGCTAGGACAGTTACAGATACGCAGTATTTT.

By frequency in the sample, this clonotype is medium-sized. The chain is built from TRBV5-5 and TRBJ2-7; TRBD1 aligns across 7 bases. The CDR3 covers 14 residues. In germline, CDR1 is SGHKS, CDR2 YYEKEE (reference sequence). V lost 1 base and J lost 4; bases outside the gene matches: 5. The CDR3 nucleotides are TGTGCCAGCAGCTTGCTTGGGACAGCGTACGAGCAGTACTTC. Translating it yields CASSLLGTAYEQYF.

This clonotype came up many times. This chain uses TRBV5-5 with TRBJ2-1; no reliable D call. The V gene lost 4 bases and the J gene lost 10 bases, with 18 bases spanning the gap. Germline assignment: CDR1 SGHKS and CDR2 YYEKEE (reference sequence). The CDR3 consists of 14 residues. CDR3 amino acids: CASSPTIGSDEQFF. The CDR3 DNA reads TGTGCCAGCAGCCCCACTATAGGGTCGGACGAGCAGTTCTTC.

This clonotype occurred many times. This chain connects TRBV7-2 to TRBJ1-5, with 7 bases fitting TRBD1. Germline V lookup: CDR1 SGHTA, CDR2 FQGNSA. This CDR3 has 14 residues. With V trimmed by 7 bases and J by 7 bases, 10 bases remained unmatched. The CDR3 sequence: CASTQQGSEQPQHF. For the CDR3, the DNA is TGTGCCAGCACACAACAGGGGTCAGAACAGCCCCAGCATTTT.

This clonotype was counted at least ten times. V usage is TRBV11-2 and J usage is TRBJ2-7; 9 nucleotides align to TRBD1. V shed 5 bases and J 2 bases; nucleotides not matched to a gene: 7. The germline gives CDR1 SGHAT, CDR2 FQNNGV. The length of the CDR3 is 15 residues. The CDR3 nucleotides read TGTGCCAGCAGCCCGCGGACAGGGGAACCCTACGAGCAGTACTTC. It yields the protein CASSPRTGEPYEQYF.

In its sample, this clonotype was seen many times. The chain couples TRBV20-1 to TRBJ2-5, with a possible D match to TRBD2 (5 bases). The CDR3 contains 13 residues. V gave up 1 base and J gave up 5 bases, with 11 bases separating them. From germline, CDR1 is DFQATT and CDR2 SNEGSKA (reference sequence). CDR3 sequence: CSARGSGYETQYF. In DNA, the CDR3 is TGCAGTGCTAGAGGTTCGGGGTACGAGACCCAGTACTTC.

Turning to this clonotype: No conserved phenylalanine or tryptophan ends this CDR3, so it is likely a read error. V is TRBV12-3 or TRBV12-4 and J is TRBJ2-7; D is possibly TRBD1 (6 bases). This CDR3 is built from 12 residues. V was trimmed by 5 bases and J by 5 bases, leaving 10 bases between them. In DNA, the CDR3 is TGTGCCAGCAGTCCGGGACACAACGAGCAGTACTTA. Its protein is CASSPGHNEQYL.

This clonotype has at least ten counts. The rearrangement uses TRBV7-2 and TRBJ2-1; 7 bases match TRBD1. V was pared by 3 bases and J by 6 bases, with 5 bases of the junction left unmatched. Looked up from germline, CDR1 is SGHTA and CDR2 is FQGNSA. The CDR3 sequence is 14 residues long. The CDR3 region has the DNA TGTGCCAGCAGCTTCGGGACAGATTCCAATGAGCAGTTCTTC. Translating it yields CASSFGTDSNEQFF.

This clonotype was seen ten or more times. The chain is built from TRBV18 and TRBJ2-3, with 9 positions matching TRBD2. Trimming at V came to 0 bases and at J to 0 bases, leaving 10 bases not matched to a gene. Germline V gene sequence: CDR1 KGHSH, CDR2 LQKENI. The CDR3 extends over 19 amino acids. In DNA, the CDR3 is TGTGCCAGCTCACCACCGCAAGCGGGAGGCCAGGGAAGCACAGATACGCAGTATTTT. Translating gives CASSPPQAGGQGSTDTQYF. The entire variable domain, with the rest obtained from reference TRBV18 and TRBJ2-3, is as follows: NAGVMQNPRHLVRRRGQEARLRCSPMKGHSHVYWYRQLPEEGLKFMVYLQKENIIDESGMPKERFSAEFPKEGPSILRIQQVVRGDSAAYFCASSPPQAGGQGSTDTQYFGPGTRLTVL.